This TCR beta chain was sequenced for a study of blood T cell repertoires in COVID-19. Libraries were prepared by immunoSEQ multiplex PCR; TCRdb keeps only in-frame clonotypes and omits some of them. The data hold 35,000 to 50,000 clones, with approximately 86% observed a single time. The trim removed 3 bases at V and 2 bases at J, leaving 4 bases unmatched. Germline CDR1 is SGDLS and CDR2 is YYNGEE. The CDR3 is made up of 14 amino acids. The chain couples TRBV9 to TRBJ2-7; 8 bases fit TRBD1. The sequenced material came from peripheral blood. The TCR originated in a human donor in a cohort sampled during active COVID-19. CDR3 nucleotides: TGTGCCAGCAGCGCAGGGACAGGACCCTACGAGCAGTACTTC. It yields the protein CASSAGTGPYEQYF. The full variable domain, with the rest looked up from reference TRBV9 and TRBJ2-7, is DSGVTQTPKHLITATGQRVTLRCSPRSGDLSVYWYQQSLDQGLQFLIQYYNGEERAKGNILERFSAQQFPDLHSELNLSSLELGDSALYFCASSAGTGPYEQYFGPGTRLTVT.